These 5 T cell receptor beta chains came from one sample sequenced in a study of cytomegalovirus exposure and HLA in healthy donors. 13 Jbeta primers and 60 Vbeta primers were used for the PCR. Generated by immunoSEQ multiplex PCR, the TCRdb table keeps only in-frame clones and is missing some. The sample totals about 190,000 clones. Sequencing was carried out using PBMCs. These receptors all come from a man aged 30-40 years in good health and CMV-seronegative.

The chain employs TRBV15 and TRBJ2-7; 8 nucleotides align to TRBD2. The CDR3 length is 11 residues. Germline CDR1 and CDR2: LNHNV and YYDKDF (reference sequence). The ends lost 5 bases at V and 9 bases at J; junction bases unmatched: 3. In nucleotides, the CDR3 is TGTGCCACCAGCGAGGGGACTAGGCAGTACTTC. As protein: CATSEGTRQYF.

J is TRBJ2-7 and V is TRBV19, with 8 bases identical to TRBD1. Germline V gene lookup returns CDR1 LNHDA and CDR2 SQIVND (reference sequence). This CDR3 spans 15 amino acids. V was clipped by 3 bases and J by 2 bases; unmatched bases: 6. The CDR3 DNA follows: TGTGCCAGTAGTATCGCAGGGGGCGAGACCTACGAGCAGTACTTC. Amino acid sequence: CASSIAGGETYEQYF.

V gene TRBV6-5 combines with J gene TRBJ2-1; 11 bases map to TRBD2. The CDR3 consists of 15 residues. Germline loops: CDR1 MNHEY, CDR2 SVGAGI. The V and J ends lost 6 bases and 9 bases, in that order; junction bases with no gene match: 10. The CDR3 coding sequence is TGTGCCAGCAGCCCTCTAGCGGGGGGTGGTGGTGAGCAGTTCTTC. Translated, it gives CASSPLAGGGGEQFF.

The rearrangement joins TRBV21-1 to TRBJ1-1; the listed D gene, TRBD1, was not tested against the DNA. TRBV21-1 is reported as a pseudogene. The CDR3 has 13 residues. CDR3 coding DNA: TGTGCCAGCAGCAAAGGACAGAGAGCTGAAGCTTTCTTT. Encoded protein: CASSKGQRAEAFF.

The chain employs TRBV10-3 and TRBJ2-1; the match to TRBD2 covers 10 bases. The CDR3 loop spans 15 amino acids. From germline, CDR1 is ENHRY and CDR2 SYGVKD. The V gene end was trimmed by 8 bases and the J gene end by 2 bases; junction bases not matched to a gene: 6. CDR3 in DNA: TGTGCCATCTGCTCCGGGACTAGCGCCTACAATGAGCAGTTCTTC. As protein: CAICSGTSAYNEQFF.